This TCR beta chain was obtained from a study of long-term antiretroviral therapy in people with HIV (dated by TCRdb to 2022 to 2024). Regarding the research as a whole: The earliest samples were collected approximately a decade before the 2015 WHO recommendation for immediate ART, a period when ART was typically delayed until CD4 counts fell. This retrospective serial study examined whether starting ART and sustained HIV suppression were associated with changes in the composition and diversity of the TRB repertoire in peripheral blood. A total of 192 cryopreserved PBMC samples came from 25 to 35 adults with confirmed HIV infection and were collected serially over a mean of approximately six years (range 1-12). Eleven of the 30 participants with HIV were female. No cross-contamination during QIAcube processing turned up in test extractions that ran a monoclonal T-cell line alongside approximately 35 polyclonal samples. The full study reports these points: Starting ART was linked to a significant rise in TRB diversity, yet even with long-term ART the diversity remained significantly lower than in transplant donor controls. The samples span the years 2004 to 2017, and the ART regimens used at that time may not be as effective as current regimens. CDR3 length ranges in HIV repertoires were narrower than in controls, and network structure suggested an antigen-experienced repertoire with only a slight naive shift after ART. Expanded TRB clones identified before ART initiation dominated the repertoire at all time points, although this dominance fluctuated and declined in many PLHIV after ART. Because pre-ART samples had limited cell numbers, unsorted PBMC were profiled rather than sorted CD4+ and CD8+ T cells. Limited PBMC availability meant only the TCR beta chain was sequenced, without alpha chain pairing. Inferences about post-ART repertoire changes were limited because no data were available on ART adherence, viral resistance or therapy changes.

As for this clone: Its antigen is still unknown. Per-base qualities were not stored, and no clone one base away is much larger.

Inclusion was restricted to participants for whom at least one PBMC sample before ART initiation and at least two post-ART samples were available. Every participant with HIV received treatment in the United States of America. Before DNA extraction, cryopreserved samples of about 1-10 million PBMC were thawed and washed. At the time of the earliest PBMC sample for each participant with HIV, ages ranged from 23 to 54 years. PBMC samples from each participant spanned 1-4 timepoints before ART initiation and 2-8 timepoints after ART initiation, with a median of 7 samples. Serial HIV viral load, CD4+ T-cell count, ART history and demographic data were obtained for every participant. Genomic DNA was extracted from unsorted PBMC with a Qiagen kit on a QIAcube, with processing performed in batches of 12 samples. The immunoSEQ hsTCRB v3.0 assay was used at survey level resolution to sequence the TRB variable region. The targeted TRB sequencing depth was roughly 40,000-55,000 T-cell genomes per sample. TRB libraries were pooled and sequenced on an Illumina MiSeq using a v3 150-cycle kit. On the study's bioinformatics: Analysis of repertoires was carried out in R inside a reproducible Nextflow workflow spanning QC, data transformation and analysis. LymphoSeq2, an R package for exploring AIRR-Seq data, was used to implement custom analyses. A few samples that yielded fewer than 5000 total TRB sequences were excluded, so that fewer than 250 HIV repertoires were analyzed. Among the approximately 180 retained HIV repertoires, 59 were collected before ART initiation and 120 to 140 were collected after ART initiation. Each repertoire was downsampled to 5000 TRB nucleotide sequences, and summary statistics were averaged across 100 downsampling iterations. TRB sequences were retained for analysis only if CDR3 regions of at least seven amino acids were present. Two measures captured diversity: a Shannon entropy-derived clonality score and the Gini coefficient. Repertoire networks linked the top 5000 CDR3 amino acid sequences whenever two sequences differed by an edit distance of one. For TRB CDR3 amino acid sequences, antigen specificity groups and MHC restriction were predicted with GLIPH2. To flag known associations with CMV, EBV, HIV or tissue antigens, CDR3 amino acid sequences were compared against VDJdb and McPAS-TCR. Pre-ART, post-ART and control groups were compared with Wilcoxon signed-rank tests and Holm-Bonferroni correction. TCRdb stores this immuneACCESS table with in-frame sequences only. Part of the clones is absent; in the studies checked, under half of the shortfall reflects unresolved V genes, and no reason is known for the rest. The V and J calls and the clone size are those of that table, but D and trimming were determined from the DNA. The sample has 20,000 to 30,000 clones on record, approximately 83% of them singletons. Of the sample, around 6% falls within the top ten clones.

The sequencing used unsorted PBMCs, collected 0.7 years before starting antiretroviral therapy. This receptor was taken from a man in his thirties or forties with HIV.

The DNA is TGTGCCAGCAGCGTAGGTAGCGACTCCTACAATGAGCAGTTCTTC. This gives the protein CASSVGSDSYNEQFF. The rearranged segments are TRBV9 and TRBJ2-1; the D gene is perhaps TRBD2, on 5 matching bases. The CDR3 runs 15 residues from the cysteine to the phenylalanine. The CDR3 DNA has 45 bases and is translated from base 1. The junction carries 7 bases between V and J, which are trimmed by 0 bases and 0 bases respectively. The germline V gene sets CDR1 to SGDLS and CDR2 to YYNGEE.